The 18 T cell receptor beta chains reported below all come from one sample, sequenced in a study of shared clonotypes between healthy human individuals. Using immunoSEQ multiplex PCR, the repertoire was profiled, and TCRdb retains in-frame clones only, with some absent. The sample has 550,000 to 600,000 clones, about 98% seen once. CD45RO negativity and positive selection for CCR7 defined naive CD8 cells, a population that excluded terminally differentiated effector memory CD45RA+ cells. Material: naive CD8+ T cells sorted from blood. The receptors here all came from a man aged 30-40 years in good health.

The rearrangement links TRBV7-8 to TRBJ2-7; D possibly matches TRBD1 or TRBD2 (5 bases each). The CDR3 is 14 residues long. Germline V lookup: CDR1 SGHVS, CDR2 FQNEAQ. V dropped 2 bases and J dropped 7 bases, with 15 bases sitting between them. CDR3 sequence: CASSLRGAWGEQYF. CDR3 nucleotides: TGTGCCAGCAGCTTAAGGGGCGCCTGGGGGGAGCAGTACTTC.

The chain has TRBV7-9 and TRBJ2-1; D unclear. The CDR3 consists of 13 residues. In germline, CDR1 is SEHNR, CDR2 FQNEAQ (reference sequence). V lost 5 bases, J lost 15 bases, and 20 bases lay in between. The CDR3 here is CASSPAGRLPTFF. In nucleotides, the CDR3 is TGTGCCAGCAGCCCTGCTGGGCGCCTTCCAACGTTCTTC.

The rearrangement uses TRBV27 and TRBJ2-2, with D possibly TRBD1 on 6 matching bases. The V end was cut by 5 bases, the J end by 2 bases, with 12 bases between. Germline values: CDR1 MNHEY, CDR2 SMNVEV (reference sequence). The CDR3 has 15 residues. The CDR3 is CASSPQGPNTGELFF. DNA of the CDR3: TGTGCCAGCAGTCCACAGGGCCCCAACACCGGGGAGCTGTTTTTT.

The chain couples TRBV27 to TRBJ2-1; 8 bases line up with TRBD1. Germline loops: CDR1 MNHEY, CDR2 SMNVEV (reference sequence). V trimming: 5 bases; J trimming: 4 bases; junction bases outside the gene matches: 10. The CDR3 contains 16 residues. CDR3 in DNA: TGTGCCAGCAGTCTAGGAGACAGGGGCGGTTACAATGAGCAGTTCTTC. Translated, it gives CASSLGDRGGYNEQFF.

This clone came up once. The chain links TRBV19 to TRBJ2-4, with D perhaps assigned TRBD1 or TRBD2 (5 bases each). Germline CDR1 and CDR2: LNHDA and SQIVND (reference sequence). The germline V and J ends were trimmed by 3 bases and 0 bases, with 18 bases remaining between them. The length of the CDR3 is 18 residues. CDR3 sequence (DNA): TGTGCCAGTAGTATGGGGCTTAAAGTCGGGGTAGCCAAAAACATTCAGTACTTC. Translating gives CASSMGLKVGVAKNIQYF.

V and J are TRBV7-2 and TRBJ2-3, with unresolved D. Per germline, CDR1 SGHTA and CDR2 FQGNSA. This CDR3 spans 15 amino acids. V was cut by 1 base and J by 6 bases, with 14 bases left in between. The chain's CDR3 is CASSLETLPGDTQYF. The CDR3 region has the DNA TGTGCCAGCAGCTTAGAAACCTTACCCGGGGATACGCAGTATTTT.

V gene TRBV7-9 combines with J gene TRBJ2-7, with 7 bases identical to TRBD2. The CDR3 has 16 residues. Germline V gene sequence: CDR1 SEHNR, CDR2 FQNEAQ (reference sequence). The trim removed 5 bases at V and 3 bases at J, leaving 13 bases unmatched. CDR3 DNA sequence: TGTGCCAGCAGCCGATCAACAGGTTGGGACTACTACGAGCAGTACTTC. This translates into CASSRSTGWDYYEQYF.

The V gene is TRBV6-6, the J gene TRBJ2-3, with D uncertain. Germline CDR1 is MNHNY and CDR2 is SVGAGI (reference sequence). CDR3 size: 14 residues. Trimming cost V 3 bases and J 2 bases, with 9 bases left between them. CDR3 region: CASSYGGNTDTQYF. The CDR3 coding sequence is TGTGCCAGCAGTTATGGCGGTAACACAGATACGCAGTATTTT.

This chain links TRBV9 with TRBJ1-3; 7 bases are a match to TRBD1. Germline values: CDR1 SGDLS, CDR2 YYNGEE. Germline trimming cut 3 bases from V and 2 bases from J; bases unmatched to any gene: 8. This CDR3 comprises 16 residues. The CDR3 nucleotides are TGTGCCAGCAGCGGCATAACAGGGGCAACTGGAAACACCATATATTTT. Amino acid sequence: CASSGITGATGNTIYF.

The chain has TRBV6-1 and TRBJ1-1; 8 nucleotides agree with TRBD1. Trimming removed 1 base from V and 1 base from J; junction bases left unmatched: 5. CDR3 length: 16 amino acids. Germline V CDR1 and CDR2: MNHNS, SASEGT. Written as DNA, the CDR3 is TGTGCCAGCAGTGAAGATGGGACAGGAGAGAACACTGAAGCTTTCTTT. Amino acids: CASSEDGTGENTEAFF.

The chain combines TRBV4-1 with TRBJ2-7; 8 nucleotides match TRBD2. The germline CDR1 and CDR2 sequences are MGHRA and YSYEKL. The CDR3 totals 17 residues. Trimming took 0 bases from V and 0 from J; bases not matched to a gene: 7. CDR3: CASSQEGLAGFSYEQYF. DNA of the CDR3: TGCGCCAGCAGCCAAGAAGGGCTAGCGGGTTTCTCCTACGAGCAGTACTTC.

This CDR3 reads CASSAVGELFF. CDR3 nucleotides: TGTGCCAGCAGCGCCGTCGGGGAGCTGTTTTTT. This sequence joins TRBV9 and TRBJ2-2; D gene ambiguous. CDR1 is SGDLS, CDR2 YYNGEE, per germline. The CDR3 is made up of 11 amino acids. Trimming stripped 3 bases from V and 7 bases from J, with 4 bases between.

J is TRBJ2-1 and V is TRBV9; 8 nucleotides agree with TRBD2. Germline V gene lookup returns CDR1 SGDLS and CDR2 YYNGEE. The trim removed 3 bases at V and 8 bases at J, leaving 16 bases unmatched. This CDR3 has 17 amino acids. The CDR3 DNA is TGTGCCAGCAGCGCTAACCCAGGGTTAGCGGGGCCCGATGAGCAGTTCTTC. Translation: CASSANPGLAGPDEQFF.

The chain has TRBV28 and TRBJ1-3; the D is unclear. The CDR3 length is 15 residues. The V and J ends lost 4 bases and 0 bases respectively, with 10 bases between them. CDR1 and CDR2 (germline): MDHEN, SYDVKM. In nucleotides, the CDR3 is TGTGCCAGCAGTTGGGAACAGATCTCTGGAAACACCATATATTTT. Translated: CASSWEQISGNTIYF.

The gene calls are TRBV28 and TRBJ2-7; 10 bases fit TRBD1. Trimming cost V 7 bases and J 4 bases; bases outside gene matches: 7. Germline CDR1 is MDHEN and CDR2 is SYDVKM. The CDR3 has 14 amino acids. The CDR3 DNA is TGTGCCAGCAAGTCAGGGACAGGGGCGTACGAGCAGTACTTC. Residues: CASKSGTGAYEQYF.

V and J are TRBV14 and TRBJ2-7; 15 positions match TRBD2. The CDR3 is 20 amino acids. Trimming cost V 0 bases and J 3 bases; bases outside gene matches: 12. Germline V gene data show CDR1 as SGHDN and CDR2 as FVKESK. CDR3 DNA sequence: TGTGCCAGCAGCCAAGAGGGACGCGGACTAGCGGGAGGGCCGGGCTACGAGCAGTACTTC. This sequence encodes CASSQEGRGLAGGPGYEQYF.

Turning to this clone: Within the sample, other DNA sequences also encode this same CDR3. This rearrangement joins TRBV7-2 to TRBJ2-7; D not resolved. V lost 1 base and J 2 bases, leaving 12 bases between the germline ends. CDR3 length: 15 amino acids. The germline gives CDR1 SGHTA, CDR2 FQGNSA. The CDR3: CASSLVGGATYEQYF. The DNA for the CDR3 is TGTGCCAGCAGCTTAGTGGGCGGAGCGACCTACGAGCAGTACTTC. The whole variable domain, remainder taken from reference TRBV7-2 and TRBJ2-7, is GAGVSQSPSNKVTEKGKDVELRCDPISGHTALYWYRQSLGQGLEFLIYFQGNSAPDKSGLPSDRFSAERTGGSVSTLTIQRTQQEDSAVYLCASSLVGGATYEQYFGPGTRLTVT.

This rearrangement joins TRBV4-1 to TRBJ2-5, with D possibly matching TRBD1 (5 bases). With 0 bases removed from V and 7 bases from J, the gap between germline ends came to 12 bases. Per germline, CDR1 MGHRA and CDR2 YSYEKL. The CDR3 loop spans 14 amino acids. The CDR3 region has the DNA TGCGCCAGCAGCCAAGACCAGGGCTTCTGGACCCAGTACTTC. Residues: CASSQDQGFWTQYF.